The rows below give T cell receptor beta chains drawn from one sample of a study of T cells in Graves' hyperthyroidism and ophthalmopathy. TCRdb redid the calling of the multiplex PCR reads with MiXCR, one entry per CDR3 protein. The sample lists approximately 700,000 distinct CDR3 sequences; just under 45% were seen once. Material: peripheral blood or thyroid tissue (not recorded which). The receptors come from an adult man with Graves' disease, either hyperthyroidism or ophthalmopathy (not recorded which). The CDR3 runs from the conserved cysteine through the conserved F or W. The D gene is left open where the match is weak. Where a row states a size, it is once, few, many or the class of an expanded clone; other rows omit it.

TRBD1 | TRBJ1-2 | - | TRBV5-1 | 13 | CASSLDRGVRYTF | TGCGCCAGCAGCCTCGACAGGGGGGTTCGCTACACCTTC
- | TRBJ1-6 | - | TRBV7-9 | 12 | CASRSDTSPLHF | TGTGCCAGCAGGTCGGACACTTCACCCCTCCACTTT
- | TRBJ2-7 | many | TRBV2 | 11 | CASGAFYEQYF | TGTGCCAGTGGGGCCTTCTACGAGCAGTACTTC
TRBD2 | TRBJ2-5 | - | TRBV6-6 | 15 | CASSFRGGRQETQYF | TGTGCCAGCAGTTTCCGGGGGGGCAGGCAAGAGACCCAGTACTTC
TRBD1 | TRBJ1-2 | - | TRBV20-1 | 13 | CSAGRTGDPGYTF | TGCAGTGCTGGACGGACAGGGGATCCTGGCTACACCTTC
TRBD2 | TRBJ2-2 | - | TRBV9 | 16 | CASSVGLALLPGELFF | TGTGCCAGCAGCGTGGGACTAGCCCTCTTGCCCGGGGAGCTGTTTTTT
TRBD1 | TRBJ1-4 | - | TRBV20-1 | 14 | CSAGQGASNEKLFF | TGCAGTGCTGGACAGGGGGCGAGTAATGAAAAACTGTTTTTT
- | TRBJ2-2 | - | TRBV11-3 | 15 | CASSLGGGPTGELFF | TGTGCCAGCAGCTTAGGCGGAGGGCCAACCGGGGAGCTGTTTTTT
- | TRBJ1-1 | - | TRBV2 | 12 | CASNGGHASHPF | TGTGCCAGCAATGGGGGCCATGCATCCCACCCCTTT
- | TRBJ1-1 | many | TRBV7-7 | 13 | CASSLAPQTEAFF | TGTGCTAGCAGCTTAGCGCCACAGACTGAAGCTTTCTTT
- | TRBJ1-2 | - | TRBV19 | 14 | CASSIVPGADGYTF | TGTGCCAGTAGTATAGTCCCAGGGGCGGATGGCTACACCTTC
- | TRBJ2-5 | - | TRBV15 | 17 | CAASSLAWGARQETQYF | TGTGCCGCCAGCAGCTTAGCCTGGGGAGCGAGACAAGAGACCCAGTACTTC
- | TRBJ1-5 | few | TRBV10-3 | 11 | CAISRTPGKHF | TGTGCCATCAGTCGGACACCCGGAAAGCATTTT
- | TRBJ1-1 | - | TRBV25-1 | 18 | CASSEYKGEYYGYTEAFF | TGTGCCAGCAGTGAATATAAAGGAGAGTACTATGGCTACACTGAAGCTTTCTTT
- | TRBJ2-7 | few | TRBV12-3/TRBV12-4 | 14 | CASSARSGAYEQYF | TGTGCCAGCAGTGCACGCTCCGGGGCCTACGAGCAGTACTTC
TRBD2 | TRBJ2-5 | - | TRBV24-1 | 16 | CATSGGGGLDQETQYF | TGTGCCACCAGTGGGGGGGGGGGACTCGACCAAGAGACCCAGTACTTC
- | TRBJ1-2 | many | TRBV7-2 | 12 | CASSLLGDGYTF | TGTGCCAGCAGCTTACTGGGAGATGGCTACACCTTC
- | TRBJ1-6 | - | TRBV20-1 | 13 | CSAREGYHSPLHF | TGCAGTGCTAGAGAGGGTTACCATTCACCCCTCCACTTT
- | TRBJ2-7 | - | TRBV12-3/TRBV12-4 | 13 | CASSLNSDYEQYF | TGTGCCAGCAGTTTGAACTCGGACTACGAGCAGTACTTC
- | TRBJ1-3 | - | TRBV7-9 | 17 | CASSQERPEASGNTIYF | TGCGCCAGCAGCCAAGAGCGCCCAGAGGCTTCTGGAAACACCATATATTTT
- | TRBJ1-2 | many | TRBV9 | 13 | CASSGHPNYGYTF | TGTGCCAGCAGCGGACACCCGAACTATGGCTACACCTTC
TRBD1 | TRBJ2-7 | - | TRBV11-2 | 15 | CASSRSSGQGNEQYF | TGTGCCAGCAGCCGATCCTCGGGACAGGGCAACGAGCAGTACTTC
- | TRBJ2-5 | many | TRBV7-9 | 13 | CASSLLASPGQYF | TGTGCCAGCAGCTTACTGGCATCCCCAGGCCAGTACTTC
TRBD1 | TRBJ2-7 | - | TRBV7-9 | 15 | CASSFGQGRAYEQYF | TGTGCCAGCAGTTTTGGACAGGGGCGCGCCTACGAGCAGTACTTC
TRBD1 | TRBJ2-7 | few | TRBV20-1 | 16 | CSARGPQGHRGPGQYF | TGCAGTGCTAGAGGCCCACAGGGGCACAGGGGGCCGGGGCAGTACTTC
- | TRBJ1-6 | few | TRBV7-9 | 17 | CASSLVRRSSYNSPLHF | TGTGCCAGCAGCTTAGTCCGTAGGAGCTCCTATAATTCACCCCTCCACTTT
TRBD2 | TRBJ2-5 | few | TRBV20-1 | 14 | CSARGQLAEETQYF | TGCAGTGCTAGGGGTCAACTAGCGGAAGAGACCCAGTACTTC
- | TRBJ2-7 | - | TRBV10-3 | 11 | CAISRGDEQYF | TGTGCCATCAGTCGTGGGGACGAGCAGTACTTC
- | TRBJ1-2 | - | TRBV7-1 | 18 | CASSSDDFGRIVADGYTF | TGTGCCAGCAGCTCCGATGACTTCGGCCGCATAGTTGCGGATGGCTACACCTTC
TRBD1 | TRBJ1-2 | - | TRBV5-8 | 12 | CASSRTGGGYTF | TGTGCCAGCAGCCGGACAGGGGGCGGCTACACCTTC
- | TRBJ2-7 | - | TRBV29-1 | 13 | CSVRAGVDYEQYF | TGCAGCGTTCGCGCAGGGGTGGACTACGAGCAGTACTTC
- | TRBJ1-2 | - | TRBV29-1 | 11 | CSVEGTAFNTF | TGCAGCGTTGAAGGGACAGCGTTTAACACCTTC
- | TRBJ1-2 | - | TRBV20-1 | 13 | CSASITVTGGYTF | TGCAGTGCTAGTATTACGGTTACGGGTGGCTACACCTTC
- | TRBJ2-6 | - | TRBV9 | 18 | CASSVEGWGYSGANVLTF | TGTGCCAGCAGCGTAGAAGGGTGGGGTTACTCTGGGGCCAACGTCCTGACTTTC
- | TRBJ2-7 | - | TRBV5-1 | 13 | CASSKDSILEQYF | TGCGCCAGCAGCAAAGACAGCATCCTCGAGCAGTACTTC
- | TRBJ2-5 | - | TRBV5-1 | 14 | CASSSGQIQETQYF | TGCGCCAGCAGCTCCGGACAGATACAAGAGACCCAGTACTTC
- | TRBJ1-4 | - | TRBV2 | 15 | CASRSEGTSNEKLFF | TGTGCCAGCCGCTCCGAGGGGACATCTAATGAAAAACTGTTTTTT
- | TRBJ1-5 | - | TRBV6-5 | 15 | CASSYSGREDQPQHF | TGTGCCAGCAGTTACTCCGGCAGGGAGGATCAGCCCCAGCATTTT
TRBD1 | TRBJ2-7 | many | TRBV2 | 13 | CASSGGQGYEQYF | TGTGCCAGCAGTGGGGGACAGGGCTACGAGCAGTACTTC
TRBD1 | TRBJ1-5 | few | TRBV9 | 15 | CASSVEGQPNQPQHF | TGTGCCAGCAGCGTAGAGGGACAGCCGAATCAGCCCCAGCATTTT
- | TRBJ1-1 | - | TRBV7-2 | 13 | CASSPYVNTEAFF | TGTGCCAGCAGCCCCTACGTGAACACTGAAGCTTTCTTT
TRBD1 | TRBJ2-3 | - | TRBV7-2 | 19 | CASSLQLGTIQGVADTQYF | TGTGCCAGCAGCTTACAGCTCGGGACCATACAGGGGGTCGCAGATACGCAGTATTTT
TRBD1 | TRBJ1-2 | few | TRBV12-3/TRBV12-4 | 15 | CASRRGQGGNYGYTF | TGTGCCAGCAGAAGAGGACAGGGAGGTAACTATGGCTACACCTTC
TRBD1 | TRBJ1-4 | - | TRBV24-1 | 14 | CATSDLDRGGKLFF | TGTGCCACCAGTGATCTGGACAGGGGAGGAAAACTGTTTTTT
TRBD1 | TRBJ2-2 | - | TRBV24-1 | 18 | CATSEPGQGSIVTGELFF | TGTGCCACCAGTGAGCCGGGACAGGGATCGATTGTCACCGGGGAGCTGTTTTTT
TRBD1 | TRBJ1-5 | - | TRBV29-1 | 14 | CNVRTGGSRQPQHF | TGCAACGTGAGGACAGGGGGTTCGAGACAGCCCCAGCATTTT
- | TRBJ2-7 | - | TRBV2 | 14 | CASSRAGASYEQYF | TGTGCCAGCAGTCGGGCAGGGGCCTCCTACGAGCAGTACTTC
- | TRBJ1-4 | - | TRBV6-5 | 13 | CASSWGFNEKLFF | TGTGCCAGCAGTTGGGGGTTTAATGAAAAACTGTTTTTT
- | TRBJ2-7 | many | TRBV2 | 13 | CASSDATDYEQYF | TGTGCCAGCAGTGATGCGACAGACTACGAGCAGTACTTC
- | TRBJ1-2 | few | TRBV6-5 | 14 | CASRRAGEDYGYTF | TGTGCCAGCAGGCGAGCAGGGGAGGATTATGGCTACACCTTC
- | TRBJ1-5 | many | TRBV29-1 | 8 | CSVRIQHF | TGCAGCGTACGAATCCAGCATTTT
- | TRBJ1-6 | - | TRBV2 | 15 | CASSLRGGGVSPLHF | TGTGCCAGCAGTTTAAGGGGCGGCGGGGTTTCACCCCTCCACTTT
TRBD1 | TRBJ1-3 | many | TRBV12-3/TRBV12-4 | 15 | CASSSTGASGNTIYF | TGTGCCAGCAGTTCGACAGGGGCCTCTGGAAACACCATATATTTT
- | TRBJ1-1 | - | TRBV2 | 13 | CASSESGMTEAFF | TGTGCCAGCAGTGAGTCAGGTATGACTGAAGCTTTCTTT
- | TRBJ2-6 | once | TRBV7-9 | 15 | CASRRVGYGANVLTF | TGTGCCAGCCGCCGCGTGGGTTATGGGGCCAACGTCCTGACTTTC
- | TRBJ1-2 | - | TRBV20-1 | 12 | CSAANREDGYTF | TGCAGTGCTGCAAACAGGGAGGATGGCTACACCTTC
TRBD1 | TRBJ1-1 | few | TRBV10-3 | 16 | CASSYSGTGVNTEAFF | TGTGCCAGCAGTTACTCCGGGACAGGAGTGAACACTGAAGCTTTCTTT
- | TRBJ1-1 | few | TRBV6-1 | 13 | CATADRFGTEAFF | TGTGCCACCGCCGACAGGTTCGGCACTGAAGCTTTCTTT
TRBD2 | TRBJ2-7 | - | TRBV7-9 | 15 | CASSFLAGAAHEQYF | TGTGCCAGCAGCTTTTTAGCGGGAGCCGCCCACGAGCAGTACTTC